This T cell receptor beta chain was sequenced for a study of CD8+CD57+ T cells in acquired aplastic anemia. About the research overall: The sorted CD4+ and CD8+ cells yielded an average approximately 3.3 ug of DNA.

The use of genomic DNA as template underpinned the TCR beta VDJ and CDR3 profiling. TCRdb re-analysed the reads in MiXCR, keeping a single row per CDR3 protein. The profile covers approximately 380,000 distinct CDR3 sequences, with about two thirds appearing a single time and more than 3.5% taken by the ten largest. The CDR3 totals 14 residues. Per germline, CDR1 ENHRY and CDR2 SYGVKD. V gave up 8 bases and J gave up 11 bases; unmatched junction bases: 15. For this clonotype: As yet, its antigen is unknown.

Study observations and caveats: Levels of CD8+ Simpson's diversity were not significantly distinct in patients versus controls.

This rearrangement joins TRBV10-3 to TRBJ2-5; 9 positions agree with TRBD1. The sequence was collected from a human donor in good health, serving as a control. Input material: sorted CD4+, CD8+, or CD8+CD57+ T cells (not recorded which) from PBMCs. The CDR3 here is CAIGDRARQRTQYF. The CDR3 bases are TGTGCCATCGGGGACAGGGCGAGGCAGCGGACGCAGTACTTC.